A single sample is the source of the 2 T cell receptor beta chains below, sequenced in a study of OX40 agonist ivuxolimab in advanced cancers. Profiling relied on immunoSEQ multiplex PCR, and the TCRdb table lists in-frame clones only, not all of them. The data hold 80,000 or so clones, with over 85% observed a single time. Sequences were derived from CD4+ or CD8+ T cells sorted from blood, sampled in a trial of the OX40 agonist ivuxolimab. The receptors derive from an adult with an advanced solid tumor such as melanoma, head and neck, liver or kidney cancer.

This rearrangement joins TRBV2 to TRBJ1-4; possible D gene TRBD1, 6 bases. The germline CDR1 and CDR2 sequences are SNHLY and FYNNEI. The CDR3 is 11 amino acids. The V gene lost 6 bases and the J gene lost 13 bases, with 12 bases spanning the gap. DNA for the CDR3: TGTGCCAGCAGCTTGGACAGCCGACTGTTTTTT. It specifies CASSLDSRLFF.

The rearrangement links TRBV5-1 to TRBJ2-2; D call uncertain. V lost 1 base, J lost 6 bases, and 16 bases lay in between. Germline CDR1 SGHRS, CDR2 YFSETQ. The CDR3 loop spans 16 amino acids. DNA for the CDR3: TGCGCCAGCAGCTTGACTGGCTTGGTTTCCGCCGGGGAGCTGTTTTTT. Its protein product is CASSLTGLVSAGELFF. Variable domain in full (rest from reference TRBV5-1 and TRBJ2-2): KAGVTQTPRYLIKTRGQQVTLSCSPISGHRSVSWYQQTPGQGLQFLFEYFSETQRNKGNFPGRFSGRQFSNSRSEMNVSTLELGDSALYLCASSLTGLVSAGELFFGEGSRLTVL.